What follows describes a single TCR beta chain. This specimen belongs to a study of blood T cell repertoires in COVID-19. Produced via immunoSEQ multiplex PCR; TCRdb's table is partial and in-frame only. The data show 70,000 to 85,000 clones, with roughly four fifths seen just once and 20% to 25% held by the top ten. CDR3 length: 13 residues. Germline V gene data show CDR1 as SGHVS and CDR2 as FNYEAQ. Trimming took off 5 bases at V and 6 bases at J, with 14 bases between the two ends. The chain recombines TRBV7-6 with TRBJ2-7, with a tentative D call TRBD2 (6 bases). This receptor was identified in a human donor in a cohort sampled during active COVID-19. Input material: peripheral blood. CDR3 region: CASSPAGSLEQYF. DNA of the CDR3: TGTGCCAGCAGCCCGGCGGGGTCCCTCGAGCAGTACTTC.